The 27 T cell receptor beta chains below were found in one sample sequenced in a study of blood T cell repertoires in COVID-19. The protocol was immunoSEQ multiplex PCR, while the TCRdb copy is restricted to in-frame clones and leaves out a portion. This table holds fewer than 400,000 clones, about 87% found once. The sequencing sample was made of PBMCs or T cells enriched from blood (not recorded which). The source is a man between 25 and 39 years old who had recovered from COVID-19.

A word on this clone: The missing conserved phenylalanine or tryptophan at the end of this CDR3 makes a read error likely. The DNA is left out, because the CDR3 cannot be placed on it with certainty; the CDR3 is given as TCRdb lists it. The chain carries TRBV2 and TRBJ1-2; the table gives TRBD1 as D, unverified against the DNA. The CDR3 extends over 13 residues, inclusive of both ends. Germline CDR1 is SNHLY and CDR2 is FYNNEI. CDR3 in amino acids: CASSVEETGGVVI.

V and J are TRBV3-1 (or the pseudogene TRBV3-2) and TRBJ2-5; 7 nucleotides align to TRBD2. Losses at the gene ends were 1 base for V and 5 bases for J; bases not matched to a gene: 7. This CDR3 region has 15 residues. Germline V gene sequence: CDR1 LGHDT, CDR2 YNNKEL (reference sequence). In nucleotides, the CDR3 is TGTGCCAGCAGCCAAGGCCTAGCGGACAAGGAGACCCAGTACTTC. It codes for CASSQGLADKETQYF.

The chain joins TRBV2 to TRBJ1-2; possibly TRBD1 for D (5 bases). Germline CDR1 reads SNHLY; CDR2 reads FYNNEI. This CDR3 region has 13 residues. The V end lost 2 bases, the J end lost 4 bases, and 8 bases lay between the germline ends. The CDR3, as DNA: TGTGCCAGCAGTGAAAGCGGGACCTATGGCTACACCTTC. It is translated as CASSESGTYGYTF.

V gene TRBV7-3 combines with J gene TRBJ2-6; D remains ambiguous. The CDR3 extends over 16 amino acids. CDR1 and CDR2 (germline): SGHTA, FQGTGA. With 3 bases removed from V and 2 bases from J, the gap between germline ends came to 11 bases. Written as DNA, the CDR3 is TGTGCCAGCAGCTTGTATTCACGGGCTGGGGCCAACGTCCTGACTTTC. Translating it yields CASSLYSRAGANVLTF.

This rearrangement joins TRBV13 to TRBJ2-5; 9 bases match TRBD2. Germline V gene sequence: CDR1 PRHDT, CDR2 FYEKMQ (reference sequence). V dropped 4 bases and J dropped 5; count of bases not matched to a gene: 5. The CDR3 consists of 14 residues. The CDR3 DNA follows: TGTGCCAGCAGCTCGGGCACTAGCGGGGAGACCCAGTACTTC. Encoded protein: CASSSGTSGETQYF. Combining the CDR3 with reference TRBV13 and TRBJ2-5 gives the whole variable domain AAGVIQSPRHLIKEKRETATLKCYPIPRHDTVYWYQQGPGQDPQFLISFYEKMQSDKGSIPDRFSAQQFSDYHSELNMSSLELGDSALYFCASSSGTSGETQYFGPGTRLLVL.

The chain has TRBV19 and TRBJ2-2; 7 bases align to TRBD1. The CDR3 spans 15 residues. Germline loops: CDR1 LNHDA, CDR2 SQIVND (reference sequence). V was pared by 3 bases and J by 7 bases, with 8 bases of the junction left unmatched. The CDR3: CASSMEARGFGELFF. The CDR3 nucleotides are TGTGCCAGTAGTATGGAGGCCAGGGGGTTCGGGGAGCTGTTTTTT.

V gene TRBV10-1 combines with J gene TRBJ1-4; D might be TRBD1 (5 bases). V lost 7 bases to trimming and J lost 0 bases, with 6 bases between them. The germline gives CDR1 WNHNN, CDR2 SYGVQD (reference sequence). The CDR3 contains 13 residues. The CDR3: CASKGATNEKLFF. DNA of the CDR3: TGCGCCAGCAAAGGGGCAACTAATGAAAAACTGTTTTTT.

The chain employs TRBV6-1 and TRBJ2-7; 10 bases are a match to TRBD2. The junction had 5 bases not matched to a gene; V was cut back by 1 base and J by 2 bases. CDR1 MNHNS and CDR2 SASEGT come from the germline V gene. The CDR3 sequence is 16 residues long. The CDR3 DNA sequence: TGTGCCAGCAGTGAAGGGAGCGGGGGGGCCCCCTACGAGCAGTACTTC. It encodes CASSEGSGGAPYEQYF.

This rearrangement joins TRBV5-6 to TRBJ2-4; maybe TRBD1 (6 bases). V dropped 3 bases and J dropped 0 bases, with 16 bases sitting between them. Germline V gene lookup returns CDR1 SGHDT and CDR2 YYEEEE. The CDR3 totals 17 residues. CDR3 sequence (DNA): TGTGCCAGCAGCTCAACCAGGGGTAGGGTAGCCAAAAACATTCAGTACTTC. This codes for CASSSTRGRVAKNIQYF.

The genes are TRBV4-1 and TRBJ2-4; 8 nucleotides line up with TRBD2. Germline CDR1 and CDR2: MGHRA and YSYEKL. The CDR3 extends over 16 amino acids. The ends lost 2 bases at V and 0 bases at J; junction bases unmatched: 3. CDR3 DNA sequence: TGCGCCAGCAGCCAACCCGGGAGGGAAGCCAAAAACATTCAGTACTTC. It is translated as CASSQPGREAKNIQYF.

This chain connects TRBV5-4 to TRBJ1-6; 8 bases line up with TRBD1. This CDR3 spans 19 amino acids. V shed 5 bases and J 0 bases; nucleotides not matched to a gene: 13. Germline V gene sequence: CDR1 SGHNT, CDR2 YYREEE (reference sequence). Written as DNA, the CDR3 is TGTGCCAGCAGACGAGGACAGGGTGGAGAGAGCTCCTATAATTCACCCCTCCACTTT. Its protein product is CASRRGQGGESSYNSPLHF.

V gene TRBV19 combines with J gene TRBJ2-7, with D maybe TRBD2 (5 bases). V lost 5 bases, J lost 4 bases, and 9 bases lay in between. This CDR3 region has 12 residues. Looked up from germline, CDR1 is LNHDA and CDR2 is SQIVND (reference sequence). CDR3 DNA sequence: TGTGCCAGTAGTTCGACGGGGTACGAGCAGTACTTC. It encodes CASSSTGYEQYF.

The gene calls are TRBV5-8 and TRBJ2-5, with TRBD2 identical over 7 bases. The CDR3 is 16 amino acids. Germline values: CDR1 SGHTS, CDR2 YDEGEE. The V segment lost 3 bases and the J segment 5 bases; nucleotides outside the gene matches: 13. The CDR3 sequence is CASSSYRDSGGETQYF. DNA for the CDR3: TGTGCCAGCAGCTCTTACCGGGACTCCGGGGGGGAGACCCAGTACTTC. Full variable domain (outside the CDR3, taken from reference TRBV5-8 and TRBJ2-5): EAGVTQSPTHLIKTRGQQATLRCSPISGHTSVYWYQQALGLGLQFLLWYDEGEERNRGNFPPRFSGRQFPNYSSELNVNALELEDSALYLCASSSYRDSGGETQYFGPGTRLLVL.

The gene calls are TRBV3-1 (or the pseudogene TRBV3-2) and TRBJ2-1; D uncertain. V was cut by 1 base and J by 7 bases, with 20 bases left in between. The CDR3 consists of 17 residues. Germline CDR1 LGHDT, CDR2 YNNKEL (reference sequence). CDR3 in amino acids: CASSQVWFERIRNEQFF. The DNA of the CDR3 is TGTGCCAGCAGCCAAGTATGGTTCGAGAGGATAAGGAATGAGCAGTTCTTC.

This chain joins TRBV3-1 (or the pseudogene TRBV3-2) and TRBJ2-1; D may be TRBD1 (5 bases). The CDR3 covers 13 residues. The ends were cut back, 2 bases at V and 15 bases at J, with 17 bases in the middle. Germline V lookup: CDR1 LGHDT, CDR2 YNNKEL (reference sequence). CDR3 DNA sequence: TGTGCCAGCAGCCAACAAGACAGATCTCAGTGGTTCTTC. Translating gives CASSQQDRSQWFF.

The chain has TRBV7-9 and TRBJ1-3; 7 positions agree with TRBD1. The CDR3 sequence is 16 residues long. CDR1 and CDR2 (germline): SEHNR, FQNEAQ (reference sequence). V shed 5 bases, J shed 4 bases, and the junction held 11 bases outside the gene matches. CDR3 protein: CASSATDRVLGNTIYF. The CDR3 DNA reads TGTGCCAGCAGCGCAACTGACAGGGTTCTAGGAAACACCATATATTTT.

This chain's CDR3 is CASSHRTGRYEQYF. The CDR3 DNA follows: TGTGCCAGCAGCCATAGGACAGGGCGTTACGAGCAGTACTTC. The chain employs TRBV3-1 (or the pseudogene TRBV3-2) and TRBJ2-7, with TRBD1 matching 8 bases. There are 14 residues in the CDR3. CDR1 LGHDT and CDR2 YNNKEL come from the germline V gene (reference sequence). The V segment lost 3 bases and the J segment 4 bases; nucleotides outside the gene matches: 5.

The count of this clone is one. The rearrangement uses TRBV3-1 (or the pseudogene TRBV3-2) and TRBJ1-5; D unresolved. There are 14 residues in the CDR3. From germline, CDR1 is LGHDT and CDR2 YNNKEL (reference sequence). V gave up 4 bases and J gave up 2 bases, with 9 bases separating them. The CDR3 protein is CASSPSGGNQPQHF. CDR3 sequence (DNA): TGTGCCAGCAGCCCCTCCGGAGGCAATCAGCCCCAGCATTTT.

The V gene is TRBV2, the J gene TRBJ1-2; perhaps TRBD1 as D (5 bases). Per germline, CDR1 SNHLY and CDR2 FYNNEI. Trimming removed 6 bases at V and 7 bases at J, with 15 bases between. This CDR3 has 13 residues. The DNA of the CDR3 is TGTGCCAGCAGGGAGGGGCCAGGGTCTGGCTACACCTTC. Protein: CASREGPGSGYTF.

The V call is TRBV25-1, the J call TRBJ1-2, with D perhaps matching TRBD1 (5 bases). The CDR3 totals 14 residues. Germline V gives CDR1 MGHDK, CDR2 SYGVNS. Between the trimmed V and J ends, which lost 3 bases and 4 bases, there was a span of 12 bases. CDR3 amino acids: CASSDGGGAYGYTF. The CDR3 DNA reads as TGTGCCAGCAGTGACGGGGGTGGTGCCTATGGCTACACCTTC.

The J gene is TRBJ1-5, the V gene TRBV9; D might be TRBD1 (5 bases). The V gene lost 2 bases and the J gene lost 2 bases, with 8 bases spanning the gap. Per germline, CDR1 SGDLS and CDR2 YYNGEE. This CDR3 has 14 amino acids. The CDR3 nucleotides are TGTGCCAGCAGCGTCTTAGGGGGCAATCAGCCCCAGCATTTT. It translates to CASSVLGGNQPQHF.

CDR3 DNA: TGTGCCAGCAGTCCGACGGGACAGGGGATTAACTATGGCTACACCTTC. It yields the protein CASSPTGQGINYGYTF. The chain joins TRBV27 to TRBJ1-2, with 10 bases identical to TRBD1. Per germline, CDR1 MNHEY and CDR2 SMNVEV (reference sequence). The CDR3 is made up of 16 amino acids. The junction had 7 bases not matched to a gene; V was cut back by 5 bases and J by 1 base.

This clone was recorded only once. V is TRBV10-2 and J is TRBJ2-3; TRBD2 agrees at 10 bases. CDR1 WSHSY and CDR2 SAAADI come from the germline V gene. With 6 bases clipped from V and 2 bases from J, the junction kept 2 bases outside the gene matches. The CDR3 consists of 14 residues. The CDR3 DNA follows: TGCGCCAGCAGAGGACTAGCGGACACAGATACGCAGTATTTT. It specifies CASRGLADTDTQYF.

The chain is built from TRBV30 and TRBJ1-2; D possibly corresponds to TRBD1 (6 bases). CDR1 GTSNPN and CDR2 SVGIG come from the germline V gene (reference sequence). The CDR3 is 15 residues long. Trimming removed 3 bases at V and 2 bases at J, with 16 bases between. The CDR3 is CAWSDTTGYNYGYTF. In nucleotides, the CDR3 is TGTGCCTGGAGCGACACCACAGGGTACAACTATGGCTACACCTTC.

The gene calls are TRBV5-8 and TRBJ1-5; 7 bases align to TRBD1. CDR3 length: 14 amino acids. V trimming: 2 bases; J trimming: 7 bases; junction bases outside the gene matches: 6. CDR1 and CDR2 (germline): SGHTS, YDEGEE. CDR3 DNA sequence: TGTGCCAGCAGCTTCCACGGGACAGAACAGCCCCAGCATTTT. The encoded protein is CASSFHGTEQPQHF.

This clone was counted once. The chain is built from TRBV7-9 and TRBJ1-2; D ambiguous. The ends were cut back, 0 bases at V and 8 bases at J, with 7 bases in the middle. The CDR3 extends over 12 amino acids. Germline CDR1 SEHNR, CDR2 FQNEAQ (reference sequence). The CDR3 spells CASSLAQRGYTF. DNA of the CDR3: TGTGCCAGCAGCTTAGCTCAGAGGGGCTACACCTTC. The whole variable domain, filled in from reference TRBV7-9 and TRBJ1-2, reads DTGVSQNPRHKITKRGQNVTFRCDPISEHNRLYWYRQTLGQGPEFLTYFQNEAQLEKSRLLSDRFSAERPKGSFSTLEIQRTEQGDSAMYLCASSLAQRGYTFGSGTRLTVV.

About this clone: Germline and junction disagree at one end, which may indicate a read error. The rearrangement uses TRBV19 and TRBJ1-1, with 7 bases that match TRBD1. Germline values: CDR1 LNHDA, CDR2 SQIVND (reference sequence). This CDR3 has 13 residues. The CDR3 region is CASSVDRDTEAFF. DNA of the CDR3: TGTGCCAGTAGTGTAGACAGGGACACTGAAGCTTTCTTT.